These 17 T cell receptor beta chains were sequenced from one sample in a study of read filtering for tumor transcriptome and immune sequencing. This library used 300 to 500 ng RNA and molecular barcoded adaptors spanning alpha/delta and beta/gamma chains. TCRdb recomputed calls from the reads with MiXCR, one row per CDR3 protein. The repertoire has some 19,000 distinct CDR3 sequences, roughly a fifth of them found once; the top ten carry 24%. The specimen was a population of CD138-negative cells sorted from bone marrow. These receptors were collected from a donor at least 40 years old with multiple myeloma.

This clonotype has ten or more counts. This rearrangement joins TRBV20-1 to TRBJ2-7, with 12 bases matching TRBD2. This CDR3 has 13 residues. In germline, CDR1 is DFQATT, CDR2 SNEGSKA (reference sequence). CDR3 bases: TGCAGACCGACTAGCGGGAGAAACTACGAGCAGTACTTC. This sequence encodes CRPTSGRNYEQYF.

This chain connects TRBV20-1 to TRBJ2-1; D might be TRBD2 (7 bases). CDR3 length equals 20 residues. The V end was cut by 0 bases, the J end by 4 bases, with 28 bases between. CDR1 is DFQATT, CDR2 SNEGSKA, per germline (reference sequence). CDR3 sequence: CSARDIRAAAGASGYNEQFF. CDR3 nucleotides: TGCAGTGCTAGAGATATTCGGGCAGCGGCGGGGGCGAGTGGTTACAATGAGCAGTTCTTC.

The V gene is TRBV28, the J gene TRBJ2-1; D unresolved. V shed 1 base and J shed 8 bases, with 6 bases lying between them. The CDR3 totals 12 residues. Germline loops: CDR1 MDHEN, CDR2 SYDVKM. CDR3 nucleotide sequence: TGTGCCAGCAGTTTATTAGTAGATGAGCAGTTCTTC. Its protein is CASSLLVDEQFF.

This clonotype has a count of ten or more. This sequence joins TRBV28 and TRBJ2-3; 9 bases are a match to TRBD2. Germline trimming cut 5 bases from V and 7 bases from J; bases unmatched to any gene: 10. Germline assignment: CDR1 MDHEN and CDR2 SYDVKM. The CDR3 consists of 15 residues. The CDR3 region has the DNA TGTGCCAGCAGTGAAGGACTAGCGACAGGATATACGCAGTATTTT. Residues: CASSEGLATGYTQYF.

Concerning this clonotype: This sequence may be a read error, since a much larger clone differs from it by one base. The J gene is TRBJ2-1, the V gene TRBV18; D is perhaps TRBD1 (6 bases). The CDR3 sequence is 13 residues long. Germline V lookup: CDR1 KGHSH, CDR2 LQKENI. The CDR3 here is CASSPQQGSEQLF. CDR3 nucleotide sequence: TGTGCCAGCTCACCACAACAGGGCTCTGAGCAGCTCTTC.

This clonotype was counted at least ten times. The rearrangement links TRBV29-1 to TRBJ2-2; D gene uncertain. Germline CDR1 reads SQVTM; CDR2 reads ANQGSEA. The CDR3 consists of 13 residues. The V gene lost 7 bases and the J gene lost 2 bases, with 11 bases spanning the gap. The CDR3 here is CSAKVRNTGELFF. The DNA for the CDR3 is TGCAGCGCCAAAGTTAGAAACACCGGGGAGCTGTTTTTT.

The chain recombines TRBV20-1 with TRBJ1-5; D ambiguous. The CDR3 loop spans 11 amino acids. V was cut by 1 base and J by 6 bases, with 4 bases left in between. Germline-derived CDR1 and CDR2 are DFQATT and SNEGSKA (reference sequence). The CDR3 spells CSARVGQPQHF. DNA for the CDR3: TGCAGTGCTAGAGTCGGTCAGCCCCAGCATTTT.

The gene calls are TRBV20-1 and TRBJ2-5; a possible D gene is TRBD1 (5 bases). The V and J ends lost 7 bases and 5 bases respectively, with 11 bases between them. CDR1 is DFQATT and CDR2 is SNEGSKA in the germline V gene (reference sequence). This CDR3 has 11 amino acids. DNA for the CDR3: TGCAGTGTAGGGGATTGGGAGACCCAGTACTTC. This gives the protein CSVGDWETQYF.

This clonotype was detected only a few times. The genes are TRBV28 and TRBJ2-7; 9 bases match TRBD1. The V and J ends lost 3 bases and 11 bases, in that order; junction bases with no gene match: 5. CDR3 length equals 12 residues. Germline V CDR1 and CDR2: MDHEN, SYDVKM. Written as DNA, the CDR3 is TGTGCCAGCAGTTTTTTGGGGGACAGGGAGTACTTC. It yields the protein CASSFLGDREYF.

A few counts support this clonotype. A much larger clone is a single base away; this may be a read error. The V and J genes are TRBV29-1 and TRBJ2-5; 11 bases line up with TRBD2. The germline CDR1 and CDR2 sequences are SQVTM and ANQGSEA. This CDR3 is 14 amino acids long. The CDR3 is CSAEATSGSETLYF. The CDR3 DNA sequence: TGCAGCGCCGAGGCTACTAGCGGGAGTGAGACCCTGTACTTC.

This clonotype was detected many times. The chain couples TRBV2 to TRBJ2-3, with 8 bases fitting TRBD2. This CDR3 has 13 residues. From germline, CDR1 is SNHLY and CDR2 FYNNEI. V dropped 7 bases and J dropped 2; count of bases not matched to a gene: 2. The CDR3 DNA follows: TGTGCCAGCAATAGCGGGAACACAGATACGCAGTATTTT. Translated, it gives CASNSGNTDTQYF. Together with reference TRBV2 and TRBJ2-3, the CDR3 gives the full variable domain: EPEVTQTPSHQVTQMGQEVILRCVPISNHLYFYWYRQILGQKVEFLVSFYNNEISEKSEIFDDQFSVERPDGSNFTLKIRSTKLEDSAMYFCASNSGNTDTQYFGPGTRLTVL.

This clonotype was found many times. The chain links TRBV11-2 to TRBJ2-2; D unresolved. V was cut by 2 bases and J by 5 bases, with 6 bases left in between. Per the germline V gene, CDR1 is SGHAT and CDR2 is FQNNGV. The CDR3 has 13 amino acids. The DNA for the CDR3 is TGTGCCAGCAGCTTAACGGATACCGGGGAGCTGTTTTTT. Protein: CASSLTDTGELFF.

Note on this clonotype: The junction differs from germline at one of its ends, possibly a read error. V is TRBV20-1 and J is TRBJ2-1, with D possibly being TRBD1 (5 bases). Germline assignment: CDR1 DFQATT and CDR2 SNEGSKA (reference sequence). The CDR3 totals 15 residues. CDR3 bases: TGCAGTGCTAGGGACCATAAAGGACACACGAATGAGCAGCTCTTC. Its protein product is CSARDHKGHTNEQLF.

This clonotype came up a few times. The chain has TRBV11-3 and TRBJ2-2; D uncertain. There are 13 residues in the CDR3. Deletions cut 5 bases from V and 7 bases from J, with 11 bases between. CDR1 is SGHNT and CDR2 is YENEEA in the germline V gene. The DNA for the CDR3 is TGTGCCAGCAGCCAGTCGCGCGTCGGGGAGCTGTTTTTT. It is translated as CASSQSRVGELFF.

This clonotype ranks as medium-sized (0.01 to 0.1%). This chain joins TRBV20-1 and TRBJ1-1; D is unresolved. The CDR3 spans 13 residues. V gave up 5 bases and J gave up 2 bases, with 12 bases separating them. CDR1 and CDR2 (germline): DFQATT, SNEGSKA (reference sequence). The CDR3 DNA is TGCAGTGCTCCCATCGTTGGCAACACTGAAGCTTTCTTT. Residues: CSAPIVGNTEAFF.

V and J are TRBV25-1 and TRBJ1-1; D gene unclear. V was shortened by 8 bases and J by 12 bases, with 16 bases between the two germline ends. The CDR3 sequence is 11 residues long. Germline loops: CDR1 MGHDK, CDR2 SYGVNS. The DNA for the CDR3 is TGTGCCAGCGCGGCGGGCGTCGGGACTTTCTTT. It yields the protein CASAAGVGTFF. Complete variable domain (other parts from reference TRBV25-1 and TRBJ1-1): EADIYQTPRYLVIGTGKKITLECSQTMGHDKMYWYQQDPGMELHLIHYSYGVNSTEKGDLSSESTVSRIRTEHFPLTLESARPSHTSQYLCASAAGVGTFFGQGTRLTVV.

This clonotype was picked up many times. This rearrangement joins TRBV4-2 to TRBJ2-2; a weak D match, TRBD1 (5 bases). The CDR3 has 15 residues. Germline assignment: CDR1 LGHNA and CDR2 YNFKEQ. Trimming took 4 bases from V and 2 from J, leaving 11 bases between them. Written as DNA, the CDR3 is TGTGCCAGCAGCCGGAAGACAGTAAACACCGGGGAGCTGTTTTTT. Protein: CASSRKTVNTGELFF.